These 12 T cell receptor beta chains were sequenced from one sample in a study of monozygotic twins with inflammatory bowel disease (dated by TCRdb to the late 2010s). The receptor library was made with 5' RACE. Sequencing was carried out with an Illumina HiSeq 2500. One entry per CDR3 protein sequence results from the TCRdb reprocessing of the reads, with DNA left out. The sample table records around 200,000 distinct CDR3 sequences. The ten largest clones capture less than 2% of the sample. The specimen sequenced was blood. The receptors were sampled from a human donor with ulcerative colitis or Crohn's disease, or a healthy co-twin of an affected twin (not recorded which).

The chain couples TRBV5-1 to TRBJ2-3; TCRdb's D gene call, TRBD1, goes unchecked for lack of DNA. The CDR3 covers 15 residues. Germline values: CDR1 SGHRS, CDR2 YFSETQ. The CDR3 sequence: CASSLVGQGADTQYF.

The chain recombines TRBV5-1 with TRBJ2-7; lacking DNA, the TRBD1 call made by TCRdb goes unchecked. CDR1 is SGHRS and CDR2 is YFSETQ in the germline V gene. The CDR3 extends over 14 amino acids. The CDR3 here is CASSPETGAYEQYF. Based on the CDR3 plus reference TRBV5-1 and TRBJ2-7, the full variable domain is KAGVTQTPRYLIKTRGQQVTLSCSPISGHRSVSWYQQTPGQGLQFLFEYFSETQRNKGNFPGRFSGRQFSNSRSEMNVSTLELGDSALYLCASSPETGAYEQYFGPGTRLTVT.

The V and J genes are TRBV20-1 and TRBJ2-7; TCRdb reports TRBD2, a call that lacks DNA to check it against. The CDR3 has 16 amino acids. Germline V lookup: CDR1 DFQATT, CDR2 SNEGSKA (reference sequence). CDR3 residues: CSARDPRTSGGSEQYF.

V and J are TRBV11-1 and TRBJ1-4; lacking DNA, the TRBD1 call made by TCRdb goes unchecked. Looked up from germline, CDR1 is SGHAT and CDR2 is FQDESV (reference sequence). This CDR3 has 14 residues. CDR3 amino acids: CASSSGTGSEKLFF. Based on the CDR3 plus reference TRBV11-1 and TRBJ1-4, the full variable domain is EAEVAQSPRYKITEKSQAVAFWCDPISGHATLYWYRQILGQGPELLVQFQDESVVDDSQLPKDRFSAERLKGVDSTLKIQPAELGDSAMYLCASSSGTGSEKLFFGSGTQLSVL.

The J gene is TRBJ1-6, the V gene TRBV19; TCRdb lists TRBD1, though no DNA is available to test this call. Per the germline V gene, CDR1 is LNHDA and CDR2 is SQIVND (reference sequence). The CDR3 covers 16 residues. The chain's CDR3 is CASSIEGTVYNSPLHF.

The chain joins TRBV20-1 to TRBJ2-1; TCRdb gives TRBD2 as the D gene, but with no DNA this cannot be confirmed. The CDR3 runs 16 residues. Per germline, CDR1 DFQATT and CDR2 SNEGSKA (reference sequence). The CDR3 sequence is CSAGKRDRSSYNEQFF.

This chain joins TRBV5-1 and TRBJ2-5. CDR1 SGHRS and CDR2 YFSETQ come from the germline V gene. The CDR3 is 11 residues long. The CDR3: CASSLQETQYF.

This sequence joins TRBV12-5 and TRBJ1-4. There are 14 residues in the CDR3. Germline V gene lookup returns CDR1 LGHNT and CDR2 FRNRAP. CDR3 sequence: CASALGLSNEKLFF.

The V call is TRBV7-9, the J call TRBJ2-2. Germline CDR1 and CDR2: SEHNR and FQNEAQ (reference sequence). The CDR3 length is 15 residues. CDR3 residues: CASSLYHPRTGELFF.

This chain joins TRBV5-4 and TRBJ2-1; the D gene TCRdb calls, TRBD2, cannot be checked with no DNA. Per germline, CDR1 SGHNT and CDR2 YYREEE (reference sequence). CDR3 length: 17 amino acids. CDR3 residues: CASSLGLVGDGIREQFF.

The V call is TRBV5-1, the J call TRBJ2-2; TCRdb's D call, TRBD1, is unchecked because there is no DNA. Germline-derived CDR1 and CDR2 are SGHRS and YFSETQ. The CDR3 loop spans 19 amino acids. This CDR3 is CASSYPGGGQSRNTGELFF.

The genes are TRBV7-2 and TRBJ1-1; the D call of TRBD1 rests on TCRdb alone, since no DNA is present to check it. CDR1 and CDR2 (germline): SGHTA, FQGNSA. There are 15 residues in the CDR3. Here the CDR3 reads CASSWNRGGNTEAFF.